A single sample is the source of the 10 T cell receptor beta chains below, sequenced in a study of Tregs in tolerant kidney transplant recipients. Method: immunoSEQ multiplex PCR; TCRdb's copy keeps in-frame clones and lacks some. The data contain approximately 60,000 clones, 70% to 90% of them seen just once; the ten biggest clones take up 3.5% to 4.5%. Related graft donors supplied nonmyeloablative bone marrow transplants, and mixed chimerism was transient. The source material was CD4+ T cells from blood (PBMCs), sampled 6 months after the transplant. The source is a human patient who received a combined kidney and bone marrow transplant. Some of the T cells might come from the graft donor.

This clone was detected a few times. The genes are TRBV25-1 and TRBJ2-7; 8 positions agree with TRBD1. From germline, CDR1 is MGHDK and CDR2 SYGVNS. The CDR3 is 15 residues long. The V and J ends lost 1 base and 4 bases, in that order; junction bases with no gene match: 6. CDR3 in DNA: TGTGCCAGCAGTGAATCTACAGGGGGTCGGTACGAGCAGTACTTC. Translated, it gives CASSESTGGRYEQYF.

The chain joins TRBV19 to TRBJ2-5, with 7 bases fitting TRBD1. The germline V gene has CDR1 LNHDA and CDR2 SQIVND (reference sequence). Losses at the gene ends were 3 bases for V and 3 bases for J; bases not matched to a gene: 4. CDR3 length: 14 amino acids. The CDR3 coding sequence is TGTGCCAGTAGTATCATCGGGACAGAAGAGACCCAGTACTTC. Encoded protein: CASSIIGTEETQYF.

The V and J genes are TRBV10-1 and TRBJ2-6; 10 bases match TRBD1. This CDR3 is built from 18 residues. Germline V lookup: CDR1 WNHNN, CDR2 SYGVQD (reference sequence). The V segment lost 6 bases and the J segment 2 bases; nucleotides outside the gene matches: 10. The CDR3 DNA sequence: TGCGCCAGCAGGGACCGACAGGGGGCGCGACCTGGGGCCAACGTCCTGACTTTC. Amino acid sequence: CASRDRQGARPGANVLTF.

This chain links TRBV6-6 with TRBJ2-7, with D possibly TRBD1 on 5 matching bases. V was trimmed by 2 bases and J by 3 bases, leaving 8 bases between them. Germline assignment: CDR1 MNHNY and CDR2 SVGAGI (reference sequence). This CDR3 has 13 amino acids. This CDR3 reads CASSYNRNYEQYF. The CDR3 DNA is TGTGCCAGCAGTTACAACAGGAACTACGAGCAGTACTTC.

The chain recombines TRBV27 with TRBJ1-5; 8 bases are shared with TRBD1. Losses at the gene ends were 6 bases for V and 3 bases for J; bases not matched to a gene: 10. The CDR3 is 16 residues long. Germline assignment: CDR1 MNHEY and CDR2 SMNVEV (reference sequence). CDR3 DNA: TGTGCCAGCAGCAATACGGACAGGGCCGCCAATCAGCCCCAGCATTTT. Translated: CASSNTDRAANQPQHF.

This clone was counted between two and nine times. The chain is built from TRBV30 and TRBJ2-1, with 11 bases identical to TRBD2. J gave up 9 bases and V 2 bases, and 9 bases lay outside the gene matches. The CDR3 loop spans 15 amino acids. CDR1 and CDR2 (germline): GTSNPN, SVGIG (reference sequence). The CDR3 DNA sequence: TGTGCCTGGAGTACTGGACTAGCGGGCAGTGGTGAGCAGTTCTTC. Its protein product is CAWSTGLAGSGEQFF.

This rearrangement joins TRBV6-5 to TRBJ2-5; TRBD2 agrees at 7 bases. This CDR3 contains 15 residues. Per germline, CDR1 MNHEY and CDR2 SVGAGI. V lost 0 bases, J lost 2 bases, and 3 bases stayed unmatched. CDR3 loop: CASSYSAGVQETQYF. CDR3 DNA: TGTGCCAGCAGTTACTCTGCGGGGGTGCAAGAGACCCAGTACTTC.

The chain combines TRBV19 with TRBJ1-4, with a possible D match to TRBD1 (5 bases). The CDR3 covers 13 residues. The ends were cut back, 7 bases at V and 5 bases at J, with 11 bases in the middle. Germline V CDR1 and CDR2: LNHDA, SQIVND (reference sequence). CDR3 amino acids: CASTMGGNEKLFF. CDR3 coding DNA: TGTGCCAGTACCATGGGGGGGAATGAAAAACTGTTTTTT.

This clone was recorded once. The chain recombines TRBV30 with TRBJ1-4; D gene uncertain. Per germline, CDR1 GTSNPN and CDR2 SVGIG (reference sequence). The length of the CDR3 is 12 residues. Trimming shortened V by 4 bases and J by 7 bases, and 10 bases separated the two germline ends. Here the CDR3 DNA reads TGTGCCTGGAACGGGAGGCGTGAAAAACTGTTTTTT. The encoded protein is CAWNGRREKLFF.

The CDR3 protein is CASSQGLAGDNEQFF. DNA of the CDR3: TGTGCCAGCAGCCAAGGACTAGCGGGAGACAATGAGCAGTTCTTC. The rearrangement links TRBV4-2 to TRBJ2-1; 12 nucleotides agree with TRBD2. From germline, CDR1 is LGHNA and CDR2 YNFKEQ. Trimming removed 1 base from V and 5 bases from J; junction bases left unmatched: 0. The CDR3 spans 15 residues.